This T cell receptor (beta chain) comes out of a study of blood T cells in healthy people across ages. The V gene's germline CDR1 is SGHRS and CDR2 YFSETQ. The length of the CDR3 is 14 residues. Notes on this clonotype: The junction departs from the called germline gene at one end, perhaps through a read error.

Together with a sample-barcoded 5' primer, a J-beta primer mix was included in a second PCR lasting about 7 to 11 cycles. TCRdb called the 5' RACE reads again in MiXCR, with one record for every CDR3 protein. This table holds some 640,000 distinct CDR3 sequences, 25% to 35% found once. This receptor was identified in a woman older than 75 in good health. Specimen: blood. The chain combines TRBV5-1 with TRBJ1-1; no clear D gene. The CDR3 protein is CAGSQTDMNTEAFF. CDR3 nucleotides: TGCGCCGGCAGTCAGACCGACATGAACACTGAAGCTTTCTTT.